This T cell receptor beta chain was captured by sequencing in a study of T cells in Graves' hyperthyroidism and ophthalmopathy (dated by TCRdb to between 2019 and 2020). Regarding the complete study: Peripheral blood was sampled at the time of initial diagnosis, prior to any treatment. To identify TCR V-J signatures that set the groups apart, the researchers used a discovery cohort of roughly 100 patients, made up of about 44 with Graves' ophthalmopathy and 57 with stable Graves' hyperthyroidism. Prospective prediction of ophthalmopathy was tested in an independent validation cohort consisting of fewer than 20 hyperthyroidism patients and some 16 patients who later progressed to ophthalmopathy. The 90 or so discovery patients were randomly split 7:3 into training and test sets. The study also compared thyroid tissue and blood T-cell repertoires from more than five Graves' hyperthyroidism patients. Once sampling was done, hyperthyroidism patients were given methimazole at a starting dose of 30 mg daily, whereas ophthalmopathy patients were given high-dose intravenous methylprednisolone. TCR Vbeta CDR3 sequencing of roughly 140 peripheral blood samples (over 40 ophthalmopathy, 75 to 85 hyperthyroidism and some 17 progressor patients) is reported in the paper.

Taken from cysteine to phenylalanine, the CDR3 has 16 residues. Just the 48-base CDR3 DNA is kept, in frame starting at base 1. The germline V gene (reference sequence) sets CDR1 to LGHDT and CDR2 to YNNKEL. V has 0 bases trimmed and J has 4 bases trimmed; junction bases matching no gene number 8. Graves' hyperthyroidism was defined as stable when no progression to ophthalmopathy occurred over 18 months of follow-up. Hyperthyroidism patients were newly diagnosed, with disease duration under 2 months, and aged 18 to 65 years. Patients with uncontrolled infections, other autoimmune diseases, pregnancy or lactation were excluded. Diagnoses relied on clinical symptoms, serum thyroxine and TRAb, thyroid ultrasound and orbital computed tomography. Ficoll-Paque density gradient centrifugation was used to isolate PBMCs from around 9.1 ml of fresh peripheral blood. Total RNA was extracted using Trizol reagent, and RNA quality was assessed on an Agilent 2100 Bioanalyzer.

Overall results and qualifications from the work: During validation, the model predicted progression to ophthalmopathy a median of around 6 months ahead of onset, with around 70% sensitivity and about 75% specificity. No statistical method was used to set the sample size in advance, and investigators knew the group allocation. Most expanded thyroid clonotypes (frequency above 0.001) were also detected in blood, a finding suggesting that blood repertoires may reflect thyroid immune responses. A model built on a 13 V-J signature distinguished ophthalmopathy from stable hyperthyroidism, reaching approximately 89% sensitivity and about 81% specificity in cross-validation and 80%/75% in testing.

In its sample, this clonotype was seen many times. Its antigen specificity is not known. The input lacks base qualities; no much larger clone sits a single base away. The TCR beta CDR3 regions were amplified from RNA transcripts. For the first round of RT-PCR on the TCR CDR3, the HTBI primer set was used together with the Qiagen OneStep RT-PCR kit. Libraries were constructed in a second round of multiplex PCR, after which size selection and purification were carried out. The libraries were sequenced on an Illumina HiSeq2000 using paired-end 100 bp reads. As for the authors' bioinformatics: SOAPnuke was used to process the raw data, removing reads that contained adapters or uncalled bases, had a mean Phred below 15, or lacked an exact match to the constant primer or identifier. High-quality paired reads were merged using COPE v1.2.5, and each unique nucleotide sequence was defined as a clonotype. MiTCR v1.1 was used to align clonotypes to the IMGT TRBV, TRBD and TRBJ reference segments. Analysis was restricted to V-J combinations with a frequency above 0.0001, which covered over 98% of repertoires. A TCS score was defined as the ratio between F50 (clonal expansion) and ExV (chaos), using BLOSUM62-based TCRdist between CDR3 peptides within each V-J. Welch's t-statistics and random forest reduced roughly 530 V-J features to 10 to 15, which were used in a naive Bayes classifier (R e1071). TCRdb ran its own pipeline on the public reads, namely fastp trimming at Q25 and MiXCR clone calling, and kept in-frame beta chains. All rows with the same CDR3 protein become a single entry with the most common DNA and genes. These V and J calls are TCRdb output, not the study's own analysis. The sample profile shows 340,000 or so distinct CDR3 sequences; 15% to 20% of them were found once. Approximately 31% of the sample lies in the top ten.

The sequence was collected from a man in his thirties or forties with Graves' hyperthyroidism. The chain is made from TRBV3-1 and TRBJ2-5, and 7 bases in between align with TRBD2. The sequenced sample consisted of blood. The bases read TGTGCCAGCAGCCAAGAGACTAGCATCAGCGGAGAGACCCAGTACTTC. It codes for CASSQETSISGETQYF.